One and the same sample provided the 26 T cell receptor beta chains below, sequenced in a study of PD-L1 blockade in urothelial cancer. Sequencing used immunoSEQ multiplex PCR; TCRdb keeps in-frame clones, though not all of them. The table records some 67,000 clones, around nine tenths of them present only once. Material: PBMCs, obtained around atezolizumab (anti-PD-L1) treatment. The receptors originated from a man aged 55 to 70 with urothelial cancer.

V and J are TRBV5-1 and TRBJ1-3; 7 bases match TRBD1. This CDR3 is built from 17 residues. Germline lookup yields CDR1 SGHRS and CDR2 YFSETQ. Unmatched junction bases numbered 17, after V lost 4 bases and J lost 7 bases. The CDR3 sequence is CASSPNPTGNYGNTIYF. CDR3 nucleotides: TGCGCCAGCAGCCCCAACCCGACAGGGAATTATGGGAACACCATATATTTT.

This rearrangement joins TRBV28 to TRBJ2-7; 10 positions match TRBD2. The V and J ends lost 3 bases and 5 bases, in that order; junction bases with no gene match: 7. The CDR3 runs to 15 residues. Germline CDR1 and CDR2: MDHEN and SYDVKM. The CDR3 region has the DNA TGTGCCAGCAGTTTTAAGGGGACTAGCGCTGACGAGCAGTACTTC. This gives the protein CASSFKGTSADEQYF.

V usage is TRBV7-9 and J usage is TRBJ2-2; D gene uncertain. Germline lookup yields CDR1 SEHNR and CDR2 FQNEAQ (reference sequence). V was trimmed by 1 base and J by 8 bases, leaving 8 bases between them. The CDR3 has 13 residues. In nucleotides, the CDR3 is TGTGCCAGCAGCTTAGTGATCGGTGGGGAGCTGTTTTTT. Its translation: CASSLVIGGELFF.

The CDR3 DNA is TGTGCCAGCAGCGCCTACGGGGGTACAATGGAGCAGTACTTC. It specifies CASSAYGGTMEQYF. The rearrangement joins TRBV27 to TRBJ2-7, with D possibly matching TRBD2 (6 bases). With 6 bases removed from V and 7 bases from J, the gap between germline ends came to 19 bases. Germline V lookup: CDR1 MNHEY, CDR2 SMNVEV (reference sequence). This CDR3 contains 14 residues.

This sequence joins TRBV7-9 and TRBJ1-1, with 8 bases aligning to TRBD1. Germline values: CDR1 SEHNR, CDR2 FQNEAQ (reference sequence). V lost 4 bases, J lost 6 bases, and 10 bases stayed unmatched. The CDR3 consists of 15 residues. CDR3 region: CASSSPQGAKSEAFF. As DNA, the CDR3 is TGTGCCAGCAGCTCCCCCCAGGGGGCGAAGTCTGAAGCTTTCTTT.

The rearrangement links TRBV5-1 to TRBJ2-3, with 11 bases matching TRBD2. CDR3 length: 20 amino acids. Germline values: CDR1 SGHRS, CDR2 YFSETQ. V was pared by 4 bases and J by 6 bases, with 22 bases of the junction left unmatched. The CDR3 sequence is CASSKKAKGASGGLWDTQYF. DNA of the CDR3: TGCGCCAGCAGCAAAAAGGCCAAAGGAGCTAGCGGGGGGTTGTGGGATACGCAGTATTTT.

The gene calls are TRBV6-5 and TRBJ2-7; a possible D gene is TRBD1 (7 bases). The ends were cut back, 6 bases at V and 7 bases at J, with 22 bases in the middle. The CDR3 covers 15 residues. The germline gives CDR1 MNHEY, CDR2 SVGAGI. The CDR3 protein is CASSRQGLRGGEQYF. CDR3 sequence (DNA): TGTGCCAGCAGCCGACAGGGCCTCCGAGGAGGGGAGCAGTACTTC.

The chain uses TRBV15 and TRBJ2-1; a weak D match, TRBD2 (5 bases). V was pared by 1 base and J by 2 bases, with 15 bases between. The germline V gene encodes CDR1 LNHNV and CDR2 YYDKDF (reference sequence). This CDR3 is built from 17 residues. The CDR3 protein is CATSRVPGLGAYNEQFF. The CDR3 nucleotides are TGTGCCACCAGCAGAGTTCCGGGCCTCGGGGCCTACAATGAGCAGTTCTTC. The full variable domain, completed using reference TRBV15 and TRBJ2-1, is DAMVIQNPRYQVTQFGKPVTLSCSQTLNHNVMYWYQQKSSQAPKLLFHYYDKDFNNEADTPDNFQSRRPNTSFCFLDIRSPGLGDTAMYLCATSRVPGLGAYNEQFFGPGTRLTVL.

This clone was seen just once. V and J are TRBV6-5 and TRBJ2-1; 9 nucleotides match TRBD1. Germline V gene lookup returns CDR1 MNHEY and CDR2 SVGAGI. The CDR3 is 15 residues long. V shed 6 bases and J 8 bases; nucleotides not matched to a gene: 11. The DNA for the CDR3 is TGTGCCAGCAGACTTACAGGGGGCGCAGGATATGAGCAGTTCTTC. It is translated as CASRLTGGAGYEQFF.

The chain has TRBV28 and TRBJ2-1; 8 bases match TRBD2. The CDR3 consists of 16 residues. Germline-derived CDR1 and CDR2 are MDHEN and SYDVKM. Unmatched junction bases numbered 13, after V lost 4 bases and J lost 8 bases. In DNA form, the CDR3 reads TGTGCCAGCAGTTCCCCAGCGGGAGATACTGGCGATGAGCAGTTCTTC. Amino acid sequence: CASSSPAGDTGDEQFF.

The genes are TRBV6-6 and TRBJ2-7; 7 positions match TRBD1. Germline V gene sequence: CDR1 MNHNY, CDR2 SVGAGI (reference sequence). There are 16 residues in the CDR3. The trim removed 2 bases at V and 2 bases at J, leaving 9 bases unmatched. CDR3 sequence reads: CASSYQTLQGAYEQYF. The CDR3 nucleotides read TGTGCCAGCAGTTACCAGACTCTCCAGGGGGCCTACGAGCAGTACTTC.

The V gene is TRBV6-5, the J gene TRBJ1-2; TRBD1 matches 9 bases. Germline V gives CDR1 MNHEY, CDR2 SVGAGI. V trimming: 6 bases; J trimming: 4 bases; junction bases outside the gene matches: 3. The CDR3 sequence is 13 residues long. CDR3 bases: TGTGCCAGCAGGGGGACAGGGTCCTATGGCTACACCTTC. Protein: CASRGTGSYGYTF.

The V and J genes are TRBV11-3 and TRBJ2-7; a possible D gene is TRBD1 (5 bases). The CDR3 length is 18 residues. Looked up from germline, CDR1 is SGHNT and CDR2 is YENEEA. V shed 1 base and J shed 2 bases, with 21 bases lying between them. CDR3 bases: TGTGCCAGCAGCTTAGCATCCATAGACATGGGGCCCGCCTACGAGCAGTACTTC. Protein: CASSLASIDMGPAYEQYF.

A single count supports this clone. The rearrangement links TRBV6-5 to TRBJ2-3, with 11 bases fitting TRBD2. The CDR3 contains 14 residues. Germline-derived CDR1 and CDR2 are MNHEY and SVGAGI. J was trimmed by 3 bases and V by 7 bases; bases with no gene match: 3. The CDR3 DNA follows: TGTGCCAGCACTGCTAGCGGGGGGACAGATACGCAGTATTTT. Amino acids: CASTASGGTDTQYF.

The chain is built from TRBV28 and TRBJ2-1; TRBD2 matches 13 bases. The V gene end was trimmed by 7 bases and the J gene end by 4 bases; junction bases not matched to a gene: 10. The germline gives CDR1 MDHEN, CDR2 SYDVKM. The CDR3 extends over 17 amino acids. CDR3 in DNA: TGTGCCAGCACCCCCCAACCGGGACTAGCGGGGTACAATGAGCAGTTCTTC. Protein product: CASTPQPGLAGYNEQFF.

The chain is built from TRBV6-6 and TRBJ1-2; D remains unclear. V lost 7 bases and J 0 bases, leaving 12 bases between the germline ends. Germline V lookup: CDR1 MNHNY, CDR2 SVGAGI (reference sequence). There are 14 residues in the CDR3. The DNA of the CDR3 is TGTGCCAGCACCAACCAGGCAGCTAACTATGGCTACACCTTC. This codes for CASTNQAANYGYTF.

The CDR3 sequence is CASSGRDRGEKLFF. CDR3 in DNA: TGTGCCAGCAGTGGACGGGACAGAGGTGAAAAACTGTTTTTT. This rearrangement joins TRBV6-5 to TRBJ1-4; 7 nucleotides agree with TRBD1. Germline CDR1 reads MNHEY; CDR2 reads SVGAGI. The length of the CDR3 is 14 residues. J lost 7 bases, V lost 5 bases, and 7 bases had no gene match.

The chain is built from TRBV19 and TRBJ2-5; 7 nucleotides align to TRBD1. Looked up from germline, CDR1 is LNHDA and CDR2 is SQIVND (reference sequence). The CDR3 has 15 residues. V dropped 6 bases and J dropped 1; count of bases not matched to a gene: 8. The CDR3 loop is CASRKTGQAQETQYF. The DNA for the CDR3 is TGTGCCAGTAGGAAGACTGGACAGGCCCAAGAGACCCAGTACTTC.

J is TRBJ1-5 and V is TRBV9; 8 nucleotides agree with TRBD1. After removal of 0 bases from V and 5 bases from J, the junction contained 7 bases not matched to a gene. The germline gives CDR1 SGDLS, CDR2 YYNGEE. The CDR3 is made up of 16 amino acids. CDR3 nucleotides: TGTGCCAGCAGCGTAGGGATTGACAGGGGTGATCAGCCCCAGCATTTT. This translates into CASSVGIDRGDQPQHF.

This clone was detected only once. The same CDR3 also results from other DNA sequences found in this sample. The CDR3 loop reads CASETGLNTEAFF. The DNA of the CDR3 is TGTGCCAGTGAAACAGGGTTGAACACTGAAGCTTTCTTT. The genes are TRBV19 and TRBJ1-1; tentative D call: TRBD1 (6 bases). CDR1 and CDR2 from the germline V gene are LNHDA and SQIVND (reference sequence). The CDR3 covers 13 residues. V lost 8 bases to trimming and J lost 0 bases, with 10 bases between them.

On this clone: The junction departs from germline at one end; a sequencing error may be responsible. The chain is built from TRBV27 and TRBJ2-7; TRBD2 might be the D (6 bases). CDR1 is MNHEY, CDR2 SMNVEV, per germline (reference sequence). The CDR3 totals 11 residues. The chain's CDR3 is CASSSGDLEPF. The CDR3 coding sequence is TGTGCCAGCAGTTCGGGGGACTTGGAACCCTTC.

V usage is TRBV6-1 and J usage is TRBJ1-2; the match to TRBD1 covers 8 bases. The CDR3 has 15 residues. CDR1 and CDR2 (germline): MNHNS, SASEGT. J lost 2 bases, V lost 1 base, and 3 bases had no gene match. The CDR3 DNA sequence: TGTGCCAGCAGTGAAGTGTCAGGGGGCAACTATGGCTACACCTTC. Amino acid sequence: CASSEVSGGNYGYTF.

The gene calls are TRBV6-5 and TRBJ1-1, with a possible D match to TRBD1 (5 bases). Germline CDR1 MNHEY, CDR2 SVGAGI. The CDR3 has 14 amino acids. V was cut by 2 bases and J by 1 base, with 8 bases left in between. CDR3 nucleotide sequence: TGTGCCAGCAGTTACGCAGGGCGGAACACTGAAGCTTTCTTT. Residues: CASSYAGRNTEAFF.

J is TRBJ2-5 and V is TRBV30; D gene ambiguous. Germline CDR1 reads GTSNPN; CDR2 reads SVGIG (reference sequence). The CDR3 contains 14 residues. Trimming shortened V by 7 bases and J by 1 base, and 16 bases separated the two germline ends. CDR3 in amino acids: CASLDERTQETQYF. The CDR3 region has the DNA TGTGCCTCCTTAGATGAACGTACCCAAGAGACCCAGTACTTC.

This clone appeared once. The chain has TRBV18 and TRBJ2-2; TRBD1 might be the D (6 bases). CDR1 KGHSH and CDR2 LQKENI come from the germline V gene. Trimming stripped 3 bases from V and 8 bases from J, with 19 bases between. The CDR3 length is 16 residues. The CDR3 bases are TGTGCCAGCTCACCTGAACTAGGACAGTTCACGGGGGAGCTGTTTTTT. Translated: CASSPELGQFTGELFF.

The chain is built from TRBV28 and TRBJ2-7; 11 positions match TRBD2. Germline-derived CDR1 and CDR2 are MDHEN and SYDVKM. V lost 3 bases to trimming and J lost 4 bases; unmatched junction nucleotides: 5. This CDR3 has 15 amino acids. The CDR3 is CASSFEASGRYEQYF. The CDR3 DNA reads TGTGCCAGCAGTTTCGAGGCTAGCGGGAGGTACGAGCAGTACTTC.